The next 19 T cell receptor beta chains were all read from a single sample in a study of cytomegalovirus exposure and HLA in healthy donors. Sequenced by immunoSEQ multiplex PCR; TCRdb stores in-frame clones only, minus some. The data show about 120,000 clones, about 87% seen once. The sequencing input was PBMCs. Receptors were obtained from a young man in good health and CMV-seronegative.

The V gene is TRBV30, the J gene TRBJ2-3; D is unresolved. This CDR3 has 14 residues. Per germline, CDR1 GTSNPN and CDR2 SVGIG (reference sequence). The V end lost 2 bases, the J end lost 5 bases, and 14 bases lay between the germline ends. The chain's CDR3 is CAWSRDSILDTQYF. Here the CDR3 DNA reads TGTGCCTGGAGTCGCGATAGTATTCTAGATACGCAGTATTTT.

The chain recombines TRBV4-2 with TRBJ1-5; 7 bases agree with TRBD1. Germline V gene data show CDR1 as LGHNA and CDR2 as YNFKEQ. The V segment lost 2 bases and the J segment 2 bases; nucleotides outside the gene matches: 6. The CDR3 length is 16 residues. CDR3 amino acids: CASSQTDRAGNQPQHF. The CDR3 DNA reads TGTGCCAGCAGCCAAACCGACAGGGCCGGCAATCAGCCCCAGCATTTT.

The gene calls are TRBV11-2 and TRBJ2-5, with D perhaps TRBD2 (6 bases). This CDR3 is built from 14 residues. Germline CDR1 and CDR2: SGHAT and FQNNGV. V shed 3 bases and J shed 5 bases, with 13 bases lying between them. CDR3 amino acids: CASSLAGSGETQYF. The CDR3 DNA follows: TGTGCCAGCAGCTTGGCGGGATCGGGGGAGACCCAGTACTTC.

The rearrangement uses TRBV27 and TRBJ2-1, with D unresolved. Germline V gene lookup returns CDR1 MNHEY and CDR2 SMNVEV (reference sequence). CDR3 length: 14 amino acids. V lost 0 bases to trimming and J lost 6 bases, with 9 bases between them. The CDR3 DNA sequence: TGTGCCAGCAGTTTATCGGTAGTCTCCAATGAGCAGTTCTTC. This gives the protein CASSLSVVSNEQFF.

The V call is TRBV12-5, the J call TRBJ2-3, with a tentative D call TRBD1 (5 bases). Germline V gene lookup returns CDR1 LGHNT and CDR2 FRNRAP. V was cut by 6 bases and J by 6 bases, with 13 bases left in between. CDR3 size: 13 residues. The CDR3 DNA is TGTGCTAGTGGACGGGCGAAGGGGGATACGCAGTATTTT. This sequence encodes CASGRAKGDTQYF.

The genes are TRBV6-5 and TRBJ2-1; maybe TRBD2 (6 bases). Germline V gene lookup returns CDR1 MNHEY and CDR2 SVGAGI. The V gene lost 2 bases and the J gene lost 2 bases, with 10 bases spanning the gap. This CDR3 spans 15 amino acids. The CDR3 coding sequence is TGTGCCAGCAGTTACATTGCGGGGACCTACAATGAGCAGTTCTTC. Translating it yields CASSYIAGTYNEQFF.

J is TRBJ1-4 and V is TRBV5-6, with D tentatively TRBD1 (6 bases). V was pared by 0 bases and J by 6 bases, with 9 bases between. This CDR3 contains 14 residues. In germline, CDR1 is SGHDT, CDR2 YYEEEE. This chain's CDR3 is CASSLAGVHEKLFF. The CDR3 DNA follows: TGTGCCAGCAGCTTGGCAGGGGTTCATGAAAAACTGTTTTTT.

The rearrangement joins TRBV5-1 to TRBJ2-2; 12 bases fit TRBD2. This CDR3 is 17 amino acids long. CDR1 and CDR2 from the germline V gene are SGHRS and YFSETQ. V lost 1 base and J lost 0; bases outside the gene matches: 1. CDR3 DNA: TGCGCCAGCAGCTTGACTAGCGGGGGGCCGAACACCGGGGAGCTGTTTTTT. Translated, it gives CASSLTSGGPNTGELFF.

This rearrangement joins TRBV28 to TRBJ2-2; 8 bases fit TRBD1. The germline V gene has CDR1 MDHEN and CDR2 SYDVKM. Unmatched junction bases numbered 17, after V lost 10 bases and J lost 4 bases. The CDR3 contains 17 residues. Here the CDR3 reads CANLSRQGPVVTGELFF. For the CDR3, the DNA is TGTGCCAACCTTTCGAGACAGGGGCCGGTCGTCACCGGGGAGCTGTTTTTT.

The chain joins TRBV29-1 to TRBJ2-7; D gene unclear. Germline CDR1 and CDR2: SQVTM and ANQGSEA. V was clipped by 4 bases and J by 3 bases, with 25 bases between them. The CDR3 covers 17 residues. For the CDR3, the DNA is TGCAGCGTTGTTCCACAATCGGGTCAACTGAGAAACTACGAGCAGTACTTC. This sequence encodes CSVVPQSGQLRNYEQYF.

The V and J genes are TRBV7-8 and TRBJ1-1, with unresolved D. V lost 1 base and J 0 bases, leaving 9 bases between the germline ends. CDR3 length equals 15 residues. Germline V gives CDR1 SGHVS, CDR2 FQNEAQ. The CDR3: CASSLVGTLNTEAFF. The CDR3 nucleotides read TGTGCCAGCAGCTTAGTGGGCACGTTGAACACTGAAGCTTTCTTT. The full variable domain, in which reference TRBV7-8 and TRBJ1-1 provide the parts outside the CDR3, is GAGVSQSPRYKVAKRGQDVALRCDPISGHVSLFWYQQALGQGPEFLTYFQNEAQLDKSGLPSDRFFAERPEGSVSTLKIQRTQQEDSAVYLCASSLVGTLNTEAFFGQGTRLTVV.

The chain links TRBV4-1 to TRBJ2-1, with 9 bases lining up with TRBD2. The V segment lost 0 bases and the J segment 2 bases; nucleotides outside the gene matches: 5. The CDR3 consists of 17 residues. Looked up from germline, CDR1 is MGHRA and CDR2 is YSYEKL. The CDR3 protein is CASSQDLAGGAYNEQFF. The CDR3 DNA is TGCGCCAGCAGCCAAGATCTTGCGGGAGGGGCCTACAATGAGCAGTTCTTC.

The chain combines TRBV27 with TRBJ1-5; D uncertain. The CDR3 covers 14 residues. The V gene lost 6 bases and the J gene lost 2 bases, with 11 bases spanning the gap. Germline loops: CDR1 MNHEY, CDR2 SMNVEV (reference sequence). The CDR3 bases are TGTGCCAGCAGGTCCGGGTTCGGCAATCAGCCCCAGCATTTT. Translation gives CASRSGFGNQPQHF.

The V call is TRBV9, the J call TRBJ2-5; possibly TRBD2 for D (5 bases). This CDR3 has 15 amino acids. The germline V gene has CDR1 SGDLS and CDR2 YYNGEE. V was cut by 3 bases and J by 1 base, with 13 bases left in between. The CDR3 sequence is CASSAGLVVQETQYF. The CDR3 DNA is TGTGCCAGCAGCGCCGGACTCGTCGTCCAAGAGACCCAGTACTTC.

This clone has a handful of counts. V is TRBV6-1 and J is TRBJ1-6, with a tentative D call TRBD1 (6 bases). V shed 6 bases and J shed 5 bases, with 8 bases lying between them. The germline V gene has CDR1 MNHNS and CDR2 SASEGT. CDR3 size: 13 residues. The CDR3 DNA reads TGTGCCAGCAGACGGACAGATAATTCACCCCTCCACTTT. This translates into CASRRTDNSPLHF.

The V and J genes are TRBV7-9 and TRBJ2-3, with no clear D. V lost 2 bases and J lost 1, with 10 bases in between. Germline assignment: CDR1 SEHNR and CDR2 FQNEAQ (reference sequence). CDR3 length: 15 amino acids. CDR3 sequence: CASSLNAMGTDTQYF. CDR3 nucleotide sequence: TGTGCCAGCAGCTTAAATGCGATGGGCACAGATACGCAGTATTTT.

The rearrangement links TRBV30 to TRBJ2-7, with D perhaps TRBD2 (6 bases). Trimming cost V 2 bases and J 2 bases, with 16 bases left between them. CDR3 length: 15 amino acids. CDR1 and CDR2 from the germline V gene are GTSNPN and SVGIG (reference sequence). The CDR3 loop is CAWSIGTPPTYEQYF. As DNA, the CDR3 is TGTGCCTGGAGTATCGGGACTCCCCCGACCTACGAGCAGTACTTC. Full variable domain (missing parts from reference TRBV30 and TRBJ2-7): SQTIHQWPATLVQPVGSPLSLECTVEGTSNPNLYWYRQAAGRGLQLLFYSVGIGQISSEVPQNLSASRPQDRQFILSSKKLLLSDSGFYLCAWSIGTPPTYEQYFGPGTRLTVT.

The chain joins TRBV29-1 to TRBJ1-6; tentative D call: TRBD1 (5 bases). Looked up from germline, CDR1 is SQVTM and CDR2 is ANQGSEA. The CDR3 spans 11 residues. For the CDR3, the DNA is TGCAGAAACCAGGGTAATTCACCCCTCCACTTT. Protein product: CRNQGNSPLHF.

The chain uses TRBV2 and TRBJ2-3; 9 positions match TRBD1. The J segment lost 4 bases and the V segment lost 5 bases, leaving 4 bases of the junction unmatched. The germline V gene has CDR1 SNHLY and CDR2 FYNNEI. The CDR3 spans 14 residues. CDR3 region: CASSLTGGSDTQYF. CDR3 in DNA: TGTGCCAGCAGTCTGACAGGGGGGTCAGATACGCAGTATTTT.